The next 14 T cell receptor beta chains were all read from a single sample in a study of T-cell memory formation after mild COVID-19. TCRdb itself ran the 5' RACE reads through MiXCR, one entry per CDR3 protein. The repertoire has 350,000 to 450,000 distinct CDR3 sequences, more than 20% of them found once; the top ten carry 8.8%. The sample consisted of PBMCs or a T cell subset sorted from them (not recorded which). Receptor source: an adult woman who had mild COVID-19 (a few samples of this study predate the infection). Cell type and time point are not known.

This clonotype was seen a few times. V and J are TRBV24-1 and TRBJ2-3; 7 nucleotides line up with TRBD1. Germline CDR1 and CDR2: KGHDR and SFDVKD. Unmatched junction bases numbered 5, after V lost 3 bases and J lost 0 bases. The CDR3 loop spans 16 amino acids. The CDR3 is CATSDKTGFSTDTQYF. The CDR3, as DNA: TGTGCCACCAGTGATAAGACAGGGTTTAGCACAGATACGCAGTATTTT.

This clonotype was seen only a few times. The chain couples TRBV6-1 to TRBJ1-2, with D possibly being TRBD1 (5 bases). Germline CDR1 and CDR2: MNHNS and SASEGT. The CDR3 contains 14 residues. V gave up 8 bases and J gave up 0 bases, with 13 bases separating them. DNA for the CDR3: TGTGCCAGCGGGGGAGCAGGGCCTAACTATGGCTACACCTTC. It encodes CASGGAGPNYGYTF.

In its sample, this clonotype was seen many times. V is TRBV4-2 and J is TRBJ2-5, with D tentatively TRBD1 (6 bases). Germline assignment: CDR1 LGHNA and CDR2 YNFKEQ. The CDR3 runs to 15 residues. V dropped 0 bases and J dropped 5 bases, with 13 bases sitting between them. The CDR3 here is CASSQEAGVGETQYF. The DNA of the CDR3 is TGTGCCAGCAGCCAAGAAGCAGGGGTGGGGGAGACCCAGTACTTC.

V is TRBV30 and J is TRBJ2-1; 10 positions match TRBD2. CDR1 GTSNPN and CDR2 SVGIG come from the germline V gene (reference sequence). Trimming at V came to 1 base and at J to 6 bases, leaving 12 bases not matched to a gene. The CDR3 runs to 17 residues. The CDR3 here is CAWSGTGTSGISNEQFF. The CDR3 bases are TGTGCCTGGAGTGGAACAGGTACTAGCGGGATTTCCAATGAGCAGTTCTTC.

This clonotype was seen only a few times. The V call is TRBV6-1, the J call TRBJ2-5, with a possible D match to TRBD2 (5 bases). V gave up 6 bases and J gave up 5 bases, with 16 bases separating them. The CDR3 has 14 amino acids. In germline, CDR1 is MNHNS, CDR2 SASEGT. This chain's CDR3 is CASRTGGSAETQYF. In DNA form, the CDR3 reads TGTGCCAGCAGGACGGGTGGGAGTGCGGAGACCCAGTACTTC.

This clonotype occurred a few times. In nucleotides, the CDR3 is TGTGCCAGCAGTGAAGCTCCAGCAAGGGGCTACACCTTC. Its translation: CASSEAPARGYTF. V usage is TRBV6-1 and J usage is TRBJ1-2; no clear D gene. The CDR3 length is 13 residues. The V gene lost 0 bases and the J gene lost 8 bases, with 10 bases spanning the gap. Germline lookup yields CDR1 MNHNS and CDR2 SASEGT.

This clonotype was counted between two and nine times. The V and J genes are TRBV6-2 or TRBV6-3 and TRBJ1-5; maybe TRBD1 (6 bases). CDR1 is MNHEY and CDR2 is SVGEGT in the germline V gene. V dropped 6 bases and J dropped 7 bases, with 16 bases sitting between them. The CDR3 has 14 residues. Here the CDR3 reads CASSNNRAVQPQHF. The DNA of the CDR3 is TGTGCCAGCAGCAATAACAGGGCGGTGCAGCCCCAGCATTTT.

This clonotype came up a few times. V usage is TRBV27 and J usage is TRBJ2-1; perhaps TRBD2 as D (6 bases). The germline V gene has CDR1 MNHEY and CDR2 SMNVEV (reference sequence). The CDR3 is 15 residues long. Deletions cut 3 bases from V and 1 base from J, with 10 bases between. CDR3 protein: CASSFWGESYNEQFF. CDR3 nucleotide sequence: TGTGCCAGCAGTTTCTGGGGGGAGTCCTACAATGAGCAGTTCTTC.

This clonotype was seen a few times. The V and J genes are TRBV27 and TRBJ2-7; 7 bases agree with TRBD1. CDR1 is MNHEY and CDR2 is SMNVEV in the germline V gene (reference sequence). V lost 5 bases to trimming and J lost 1 base; unmatched junction nucleotides: 8. The CDR3 consists of 15 residues. CDR3 sequence: CASSKQGIGSYEQYF. DNA for the CDR3: TGTGCCAGCAGTAAACAGGGGATAGGGTCCTACGAGCAGTACTTC.

This clonotype was seen a handful of times. This chain connects TRBV24-1 to TRBJ2-1, with D unclear. The CDR3 runs to 17 residues. V was clipped by 0 bases and J by 0 bases, with 11 bases between them. Germline values: CDR1 KGHDR, CDR2 SFDVKD. The CDR3 DNA follows: TGTGCCACCAGTGATTTGTGGGCGGAGAGCTCCTACAATGAGCAGTTCTTC. Translated: CATSDLWAESSYNEQFF.

J is TRBJ2-7 and V is TRBV28, with 7 nucleotides matching TRBD1. This CDR3 has 13 residues. The junction had 4 bases not matched to a gene; V was cut back by 6 bases and J by 2 bases. Germline V lookup: CDR1 MDHEN, CDR2 SYDVKM. CDR3 DNA: TGTGCCAGCAGACTGCAGGGGGCCTACGAGCAGTACTTC. This sequence encodes CASRLQGAYEQYF. The whole variable domain, remainder taken from reference TRBV28 and TRBJ2-7, is DVKVTQSSRYLVKRTGEKVFLECVQDMDHENMFWYRQDPGLGLRLIYFSYDVKMKEKGDIPEGYSVSREKKERFSLILESASTNQTSMYLCASRLQGAYEQYFGPGTRLTVT.

This clonotype was detected a few times. V usage is TRBV7-7 and J usage is TRBJ2-3; unclear D gene. V lost 3 bases, J lost 8 bases, and 0 bases lay in between. Germline V gene data show CDR1 as SSHAT and CDR2 as FNYEAQ (reference sequence). The CDR3 runs to 9 residues. The CDR3 DNA sequence: TGTGCCAGCAGCTTTACGCAGTATTTT. It translates to CASSFTQYF.

The chain is built from TRBV7-9 and TRBJ2-1, with a weak D call TRBD2 (6 bases). This CDR3 has 15 amino acids. Trimming removed 3 bases at V and 8 bases at J, with 17 bases between. Germline CDR1 SEHNR, CDR2 FQNEAQ (reference sequence). The CDR3 loop reads CASSFGGPSGDEQFF. The CDR3 nucleotides are TGTGCCAGCAGCTTTGGAGGACCATCGGGGGATGAGCAGTTCTTC.

This clonotype was picked up a small number of times. The J gene is TRBJ1-5, the V gene TRBV24-1; D is possibly TRBD1 (6 bases). Per the germline V gene, CDR1 is KGHDR and CDR2 is SFDVKD. CDR3 length equals 15 residues. The V and J ends lost 3 bases and 6 bases respectively, with 14 bases between them. The CDR3 nucleotides are TGTGCCACCAGTGATGCAGGGGCATTTAGTCAGCCCCAGCATTTT. Amino acids: CATSDAGAFSQPQHF.